Below are 17 T cell receptor beta chains sequenced from a single sample in a study of T cell responses to AZD1222 COVID-19 vaccine. Profiled with immunoSEQ multiplex PCR; TCRdb holds only in-frame clones, not every one. The profile shows around 160,000 clones, roughly nine tenths of them singletons. Sequences were derived from peripheral blood, sampled on day 0 of AZD1222 vaccination. The receptors shown here come from an adult in good health.

The genes are TRBV11-2 and TRBJ1-1; the match to TRBD1 covers 11 bases. This CDR3 has 17 residues. The J segment lost 0 bases and the V segment lost 5 bases, leaving 8 bases of the junction unmatched. Germline V gene data show CDR1 as SGHAT and CDR2 as FQNNGV. In nucleotides, the CDR3 is TGTGCCAGCAGCCTAAGGGACAGGGGGAAAATGAACACTGAAGCTTTCTTT. Its translation: CASSLRDRGKMNTEAFF.

The CDR3 is CACQLARGTDTQYF. In DNA, the CDR3 is TGTGCCTGCCAACTAGCACGAGGCACAGATACGCAGTATTTT. J is TRBJ2-3 and V is TRBV30; TRBD2 might be the D (6 bases). Germline CDR1 is GTSNPN and CDR2 is SVGIG (reference sequence). The CDR3 length is 14 residues. Deletions cut 6 bases from V and 1 base from J, with 14 bases between.

The chain combines TRBV5-5 with TRBJ2-7; 8 bases line up with TRBD2. Germline V CDR1 and CDR2: SGHKS, YYEKEE (reference sequence). The trim removed 4 bases at V and 1 base at J, leaving 4 bases unmatched. The CDR3 spans 14 residues. CDR3 sequence: CASSLLAGSYEQYF. In DNA, the CDR3 is TGTGCCAGCAGCCTCTTAGCGGGATCCTACGAGCAGTACTTC.

The rearrangement uses TRBV21-1 and TRBJ2-7; the tabulated D call, TRBD2, remains unverified against the DNA. TRBV21-1 is listed as a pseudogene. The CDR3 runs to 14 residues. The CDR3: CASSKEGSSYEQYF. CDR3 DNA: TGTGCCAGCAGCAAGGAGGGGAGCTCCTACGAGCAGTACTTC.

V and J are TRBV7-9 and TRBJ2-3, with unresolved D. The CDR3 sequence is 13 residues long. Germline V lookup: CDR1 SEHNR, CDR2 FQNEAQ (reference sequence). V was shortened by 5 bases and J by 11 bases, with 17 bases between the two germline ends. Here the CDR3 DNA reads TGTGCCAGCAGCACGACACCCGCCTGGGAGCAGTATTTT. Translation: CASSTTPAWEQYF.

V is TRBV4-3 and J is TRBJ2-7; TRBD2 matches at 10 bases. This CDR3 region has 16 residues. Per germline, CDR1 LGHNA and CDR2 YSLEER. The V segment lost 5 bases and the J segment 7 bases; nucleotides outside the gene matches: 14. CDR3 loop: CASSGGRLAGVGEQYF. DNA of the CDR3: TGCGCCAGCAGCGGGGGGCGGCTAGCGGGAGTTGGAGAGCAGTACTTC.

The chain employs TRBV5-1 and TRBJ2-3, with 9 bases fitting TRBD2. Germline CDR1 reads SGHRS; CDR2 reads YFSETQ. The ends lost 4 bases at V and 4 bases at J; junction bases unmatched: 4. The CDR3 runs 14 residues. CDR3 region: CASSPGLAADTQYF. CDR3 bases: TGCGCCAGCAGCCCGGGACTAGCAGCAGATACGCAGTATTTT.

The chain has TRBV19 and TRBJ2-1; D possibly corresponds to TRBD1 (6 bases). V dropped 6 bases and J dropped 7 bases, with 13 bases sitting between them. The CDR3 spans 13 residues. Germline V gene sequence: CDR1 LNHDA, CDR2 SQIVND (reference sequence). CDR3 sequence reads: CASSGLGGNEQFF. CDR3 DNA sequence: TGTGCCAGTAGCGGGCTAGGGGGAAATGAGCAGTTCTTC.

The CDR3 DNA is TGTGCCAGCAGCAGGGAACTACAGGGGGCTCGAGGCTACACCTTC. This sequence encodes CASSRELQGARGYTF. The chain carries TRBV6-2 or TRBV6-3 and TRBJ1-2; 9 bases map to TRBD1. Trimming took 6 bases from V and 8 from J; bases not matched to a gene: 13. The CDR3 extends over 15 amino acids. Germline CDR1 is MNHEY and CDR2 is SVGEGT.

The chain recombines TRBV6-2 or TRBV6-3 with TRBJ1-2; D is uncertain. This CDR3 is built from 12 residues. The V gene's germline CDR1 is MNHEY and CDR2 SVGEGT. The ends were cut back, 5 bases at V and 2 bases at J, with 6 bases in the middle. The CDR3 is CASSPTNYGYTF. The CDR3 DNA is TGTGCCAGCAGTCCCACGAACTATGGCTACACCTTC.

The chain couples TRBV11-2 to TRBJ1-4, with TRBD1 matching over 7 bases. The CDR3 covers 14 residues. Germline CDR1 is SGHAT and CDR2 is FQNNGV. The J segment lost 8 bases and the V segment lost 3 bases, leaving 6 bases of the junction unmatched. CDR3 sequence reads: CASSFRGKWEKLFF. The CDR3 DNA reads TGTGCCAGCAGCTTCAGGGGGAAATGGGAAAAACTGTTTTTT. Full variable domain (outside the CDR3, taken from reference TRBV11-2 and TRBJ1-4): EAGVAQSPRYKIIEKRQSVAFWCNPISGHATLYWYQQILGQGPKLLIQFQNNGVVDDSQLPKDRFSAERLKGVDSTLKIQPAKLEDSAVYLCASSFRGKWEKLFFGSGTQLSVL.

The chain links TRBV10-3 to TRBJ1-5, with D possibly TRBD1 on 5 matching bases. Germline-derived CDR1 and CDR2 are ENHRY and SYGVKD. There are 15 residues in the CDR3. V was shortened by 0 bases and J by 8 bases, with 14 bases between the two germline ends. DNA for the CDR3: TGTGCCATCAGTGAGTCGGGGGGGGATGGTAAGCCCCAGCATTTT. Protein: CAISESGGDGKPQHF.

V usage is TRBV5-5 and J usage is TRBJ1-5, with TRBD1 as a possible D gene (5 bases). CDR1 and CDR2 from the germline V gene are SGHKS and YYEKEE (reference sequence). V was cut by 4 bases and J by 1 base, with 12 bases left in between. The CDR3 contains 15 residues. The CDR3 region is CASSPLGGSNQPQHF. The DNA of the CDR3 is TGTGCCAGCAGCCCCCTGGGGGGAAGCAATCAGCCCCAGCATTTT.

CDR3 nucleotide sequence: TGTGCCAGCAGTGAAAGGGTCGATGGTGGGGAAAAACTGTTTTTT. As protein: CASSERVDGGEKLFF. The V call is TRBV6-1, the J call TRBJ1-4, with D uncertain. Deletions cut 2 bases from V and 8 bases from J, with 15 bases between. The CDR3 extends over 15 amino acids. The germline V gene encodes CDR1 MNHNS and CDR2 SASEGT.

This clone appeared a few times. The rearrangement joins TRBV15 to TRBJ2-1, with unresolved D. Germline CDR1 is LNHNV and CDR2 is YYDKDF (reference sequence). CDR3 length: 13 residues. The V and J ends lost 1 base and 10 bases respectively, with 11 bases between them. CDR3 residues: CATSRGVLSEQFF. The CDR3 coding sequence is TGTGCCACCAGCAGAGGGGTCTTGTCCGAGCAGTTCTTC. Drawing the rest from reference TRBV15 and TRBJ2-1, the complete variable domain is DAMVIQNPRYQVTQFGKPVTLSCSQTLNHNVMYWYQQKSSQAPKLLFHYYDKDFNNEADTPDNFQSRRPNTSFCFLDIRSPGLGDTAMYLCATSRGVLSEQFFGPGTRLTVL.

The chain joins TRBV10-2 to TRBJ2-3; 7 nucleotides match TRBD2. Looked up from germline, CDR1 is WSHSY and CDR2 is SAAADI. This CDR3 spans 16 amino acids. The V segment lost 8 bases and the J segment 5 bases; nucleotides outside the gene matches: 16. CDR3 DNA sequence: TGCGCCAGCCCTAAGGTGGCTAGCGGCCCTCAAGATACGCAGTATTTT. Protein product: CASPKVASGPQDTQYF.

The chain uses TRBV9 and TRBJ2-3; TRBD2 might be the D (5 bases). The CDR3 consists of 14 residues. Per the germline V gene, CDR1 is SGDLS and CDR2 is YYNGEE. V lost 0 bases and J 6 bases, leaving 11 bases between the germline ends. In DNA form, the CDR3 reads TGTGCCAGCAGCGTAGCTACGGGGTGGGATACGCAGTATTTT. Translating gives CASSVATGWDTQYF.